The 32 T cell receptor beta chains reported below all come from one sample, sequenced in a study of blood T cell dynamics during melanoma immunotherapy. Time point denoted: week 3, after first cycle of checkpoint inhibitor. The data were produced by immunoSEQ multiplex PCR, yet TCRdb's version contains in-frame clones alone and is incomplete. Found here are more than 9,000 clones, 87% of them singletons; the top ten hold around 6.9%. Sequencing used blood, obtained from a patient treated with checkpoint blockade. The source is a human donor with melanoma.

The rearrangement links TRBV10-3 to TRBJ2-1; 8 nucleotides align to TRBD1. CDR3 length: 16 amino acids. The J segment lost 6 bases and the V segment lost 3 bases, leaving 10 bases of the junction unmatched. From germline, CDR1 is ENHRY and CDR2 SYGVKD. CDR3 loop: CAISDPKWTGLNEQFF. CDR3 sequence (DNA): TGTGCCATCAGTGATCCGAAGTGGACAGGGCTCAATGAGCAGTTCTTC.

The chain is built from TRBV5-8 and TRBJ1-1; 10 bases align to TRBD1. V trimming: 3 bases; J trimming: 0 bases; junction bases outside the gene matches: 5. This CDR3 has 16 amino acids. Germline lookup yields CDR1 SGHTS and CDR2 YDEGEE. The DNA for the CDR3 is TGTGCCAGCAGCTCTAGGACAGGGGGAATGAACACTGAAGCTTTCTTT. Its protein product is CASSSRTGGMNTEAFF.

The chain is built from TRBV4-3 and TRBJ2-3; possible D gene TRBD2, 5 bases. The CDR3 extends over 15 amino acids. CDR1 and CDR2 from the germline V gene are LGHNA and YSLEER. Trimming left V 0 bases short and J 3 bases short, with 10 bases between. CDR3 DNA sequence: TGCGCCAGCAGCCAAGATTGGCTAGCTACAGATACGCAGTATTTT. Its translation: CASSQDWLATDTQYF.

The chain joins TRBV19 to TRBJ2-2, with D possibly matching TRBD1 (7 bases). Germline V lookup: CDR1 LNHDA, CDR2 SQIVND (reference sequence). The CDR3 loop spans 18 amino acids. Deletions cut 4 bases from V and 5 bases from J, with 23 bases between. The CDR3 DNA follows: TGTGCCAGTAGTACCAATCTAAGACAGGGAGGAGGGACCGGGGAGCTGTTTTTT. The encoded protein is CASSTNLRQGGGTGELFF. The full variable domain, its missing parts supplied by reference TRBV19 and TRBJ2-2, is DGGITQSPKYLFRKEGQNVTLSCEQNLNHDAMYWYRQDPGQGLRLIYYSQIVNDFQKGDIAEGYSVSREKKESFPLTVTSAQKNPTAFYLCASSTNLRQGGGTGELFFGEGSRLTVL.

The chain carries TRBV6-1 and TRBJ1-5, with 7 nucleotides matching TRBD1. The trim removed 4 bases at V and 6 bases at J, leaving 6 bases unmatched. The CDR3 length is 14 residues. Germline V gene sequence: CDR1 MNHNS, CDR2 SASEGT. The CDR3 here is CASSVNRGGQPQHF. The CDR3 DNA sequence: TGTGCCAGCAGTGTTAACAGGGGAGGTCAGCCCCAGCATTTT.

The chain carries TRBV29-1 and TRBJ2-7, with D possibly matching TRBD2 (5 bases). Germline CDR1 and CDR2: SQVTM and ANQGSEA. V shed 5 bases and J shed 7 bases, with 24 bases lying between them. The CDR3 has 15 residues. The CDR3 protein is CSVLEEDRPRGEQYF. The CDR3, as DNA: TGCAGCGTTTTAGAGGAGGACCGGCCCCGCGGAGAGCAGTACTTC.

In its sample, this clone was seen once. This rearrangement joins TRBV5-4 to TRBJ1-1; no clear D. The CDR3 has 13 residues. Germline CDR1 and CDR2: SGHNT and YYREEE (reference sequence). Trimming took off 3 bases at V and 2 bases at J, with 8 bases between the two ends. CDR3: CASSSGSNTEAFF. CDR3 nucleotides: TGTGCCAGCAGCTCAGGTAGCAACACTGAAGCTTTCTTT.

V gene TRBV16 combines with J gene TRBJ2-1; D gene ambiguous. Deletions cut 4 bases from V and 5 bases from J, with 12 bases between. The CDR3 totals 14 residues. CDR1 is KGHSY, CDR2 FQNENV, per germline. CDR3 DNA: TGTGCCAGCAGCCTAATCCGGGCAAACAATGAGCAGTTCTTC. This gives the protein CASSLIRANNEQFF.

V is TRBV6-1 and J is TRBJ1-2; D is unresolved. Trimming removed 4 bases from V and 4 bases from J, with 4 bases in between. Germline V gene data show CDR1 as MNHNS and CDR2 as SASEGT. This CDR3 has 11 amino acids. The CDR3 coding sequence is TGTGCCAGCAGTGGGGGCTATGGCTACACCTTC. Translation gives CASSGGYGYTF.

This chain connects TRBV6-5 to TRBJ1-6, with D uncertain. Germline V gene sequence: CDR1 MNHEY, CDR2 SVGAGI. There are 14 residues in the CDR3. V was trimmed by 2 bases and J by 8 bases, leaving 10 bases between them. The CDR3 region has the DNA TGTGCCAGCAGTTACACGGCCCAGGATTCACCCCTCCACTTT. Protein: CASSYTAQDSPLHF.

In nucleotides, the CDR3 is TGTGCCAGCAGCTTAGCGCTGGGGGCTCAGCCCCAGCATTTT. The encoded protein is CASSLALGAQPQHF. This chain uses TRBV7-2 with TRBJ1-5, with D possibly TRBD1 on 6 matching bases. From germline, CDR1 is SGHTA and CDR2 FQGNSA. The V and J ends lost 0 bases and 6 bases respectively, with 9 bases between them. The CDR3 consists of 14 residues.

This sequence joins TRBV9 and TRBJ1-1, with D perhaps matching TRBD1 (6 bases). V shed 1 base and J shed 4 bases, with 17 bases lying between them. This CDR3 is built from 16 residues. Germline V gene data show CDR1 as SGDLS and CDR2 as YYNGEE. CDR3: CASSVLAGGMGTEAFF. For the CDR3, the DNA is TGTGCCAGCAGCGTACTCGCGGGGGGCATGGGCACTGAAGCTTTCTTT.

The chain links TRBV6-6 to TRBJ1-1; 10 bases agree with TRBD1. Germline loops: CDR1 MNHNY, CDR2 SVGAGI (reference sequence). The V and J ends lost 5 bases and 1 base, in that order; junction bases with no gene match: 7. The CDR3 covers 16 residues. For the CDR3, the DNA is TGTGCCAGCAGTCCGACAGGGGGCGCGGGGAACACTGAAGCTTTCTTT. It specifies CASSPTGGAGNTEAFF.

V usage is TRBV6-9 and J usage is TRBJ2-7; TRBD2 aligns across 9 bases. Losses at the gene ends were 2 bases for V and 3 bases for J; bases not matched to a gene: 8. The CDR3 is 16 amino acids. The V gene's germline CDR1 is MNHGY and CDR2 SVAAGI. This CDR3 reads CASSYPKRGVHYEQYF. CDR3 in DNA: TGTGCCAGCAGTTATCCTAAGCGGGGGGTACACTACGAGCAGTACTTC.

This clone was counted a few times. The chain uses TRBV18 and TRBJ1-2; no firm D call. Germline assignment: CDR1 KGHSH and CDR2 LQKENI. Trimming shortened V by 2 bases and J by 3 bases, and 10 bases separated the two germline ends. The CDR3 covers 14 residues. The CDR3 region has the DNA TGTGCCAGCTCACCAATACAGAATGACTATGGCTACACCTTC. Translation: CASSPIQNDYGYTF.

The rearrangement joins TRBV6-5 to TRBJ2-3, with 12 bases fitting TRBD1. Germline CDR1 is MNHEY and CDR2 is SVGAGI. V trimming: 4 bases; J trimming: 7 bases; junction bases outside the gene matches: 9. This CDR3 is 16 amino acids long. In DNA, the CDR3 is TGTGCCAGCAGTTCCTTAGGGACAGGGGGCGCAAATACGCAGTATTTT. Residues: CASSSLGTGGANTQYF.

This chain uses TRBV5-4 with TRBJ2-1; 12 bases line up with TRBD2. V trimming: 1 base; J trimming: 7 bases; junction bases outside the gene matches: 3. The CDR3 is made up of 15 amino acids. Germline CDR1 reads SGHNT; CDR2 reads YYREEE (reference sequence). The CDR3 DNA is TGTGCCAGCAGCTTGACTAGCGGGGGGACTAATGAGCAGTTCTTC. The encoded protein is CASSLTSGGTNEQFF. The variable domain in full, completed from reference TRBV5-4 and TRBJ2-1, reads ETGVTQSPTHLIKTRGQQVTLRCSSQSGHNTVSWYQQALGQGPQFIFQYYREEENGRGNFPPRFSGLQFPNYSSELNVNALELDDSALYLCASSLTSGGTNEQFFGPGTRLTVL.

CDR3 region: CASPRPTGGVSSGELFF. The DNA of the CDR3 is TGTGCCAGCCCGAGACCTACAGGGGGCGTTTCTAGCGGGGAGCTGTTTTTT. The rearrangement uses TRBV6-4 and TRBJ2-2; the match to TRBD1 covers 9 bases. Per germline, CDR1 MRHNA and CDR2 SNTAGT. This CDR3 comprises 17 residues. Germline trimming cut 8 bases from V and 7 bases from J; bases unmatched to any gene: 17.

The chain combines TRBV10-3 with TRBJ1-1, with unresolved D. Trimming pared 4 bases from V and 0 bases from J, leaving 12 bases between. The CDR3 extends over 15 amino acids. CDR1 and CDR2 from the germline V gene are ENHRY and SYGVKD. The CDR3 DNA reads TGTGCCATCAGTGCGTCGGACGGGTTGAACACTGAAGCTTTCTTT. This encodes CAISASDGLNTEAFF.

This clone appeared a few times. V gene TRBV5-1 combines with J gene TRBJ2-1; 9 bases line up with TRBD2. The CDR3 is 16 amino acids. Germline CDR1 SGHRS, CDR2 YFSETQ. Losses at the gene ends were 0 bases for V and 8 bases for J; bases not matched to a gene: 9. The CDR3 here is CASSLARSGGSDEQFF. CDR3 DNA sequence: TGCGCCAGCAGCTTGGCCAGGAGCGGGGGGTCGGATGAGCAGTTCTTC.

V and J are TRBV5-1 and TRBJ2-7; no firm D call. V was trimmed by 0 bases and J by 2 bases, leaving 9 bases between them. The germline gives CDR1 SGHRS, CDR2 YFSETQ. The CDR3 sequence is 14 residues long. The CDR3 reads CASSLGVATYEQYF. The CDR3 DNA follows: TGCGCCAGCAGCTTGGGGGTAGCTACCTACGAGCAGTACTTC.

This clone was counted a single time. CDR3 sequence reads: CASSMGRAYGYTF. CDR3 coding DNA: TGTGCCAGCTCCATGGGGAGGGCCTATGGCTACACCTTC. This chain links TRBV5-6 with TRBJ1-2, with D uncertain. Trimming removed 7 bases at V and 4 bases at J, with 14 bases between. The CDR3 has 13 amino acids. Germline CDR1 is SGHDT and CDR2 is YYEEEE. The full variable domain, with the rest looked up from reference TRBV5-6 and TRBJ1-2, is DAGVTQSPTHLIKTRGQQVTLRCSPKSGHDTVSWYQQALGQGPQFIFQYYEEEERQRGNFPDRFSGHQFPNYSSELNVNALLLGDSALYLCASSMGRAYGYTFGSGTRLTVV.

In its sample, this clone was seen once. The chain carries TRBV5-6 and TRBJ2-1, with D perhaps assigned TRBD1 or TRBD2 (7 bases each). This CDR3 has 16 amino acids. V was pared by 0 bases and J by 4 bases, with 14 bases between. Germline CDR1 is SGHDT and CDR2 is YYEEEE. The CDR3 DNA sequence: TGTGCCAGCAGCTTGGCGGGGAGGGGGCTGTACAATGAGCAGTTCTTC. Its protein product is CASSLAGRGLYNEQFF.

The rearrangement joins TRBV7-2 to TRBJ2-1; 7 bases agree with TRBD1. The CDR3 spans 16 residues. The V gene's germline CDR1 is SGHTA and CDR2 FQGNSA. The V segment lost 0 bases and the J segment 7 bases; nucleotides outside the gene matches: 9. The CDR3 spells CASSLATPSTGNEQFF. CDR3 nucleotides: TGTGCCAGCAGCTTAGCGACTCCTTCGACAGGGAATGAGCAGTTCTTC.

J is TRBJ2-2 and V is TRBV7-7; 9 bases are shared with TRBD2. The J segment lost 7 bases and the V segment lost 5 bases, leaving 14 bases of the junction unmatched. The CDR3 contains 17 residues. CDR1 is SSHAT and CDR2 is FNYEAQ in the germline V gene (reference sequence). As DNA, the CDR3 is TGTGCCAGCAGCCCCCGGGGCGGGGGGGCCTTGGTCGGGGAGCTGTTTTTT. The encoded protein is CASSPRGGGALVGELFF.

The chain employs TRBV11-2 and TRBJ1-2; 7 bases line up with TRBD1. The trim removed 5 bases at V and 4 bases at J, leaving 10 bases unmatched. The CDR3 covers 15 residues. Germline V gene data show CDR1 as SGHAT and CDR2 as FQNNGV. Here the CDR3 reads CASSAPGQRTYGYTF. The DNA for the CDR3 is TGTGCCAGCAGCGCTCCGGGACAGAGGACCTATGGCTACACCTTC.

The chain recombines TRBV2 with TRBJ1-2, with D possibly TRBD1 on 6 matching bases. Germline CDR1 SNHLY, CDR2 FYNNEI. The V and J ends lost 6 bases and 8 bases respectively, with 10 bases between them. The CDR3 has 11 residues. Here the CDR3 DNA reads TGTGCCAGCAGGGAGGGGGGCGGCTACACCTTC. Translated: CASREGGGYTF.

This clone appeared a few times. The gene calls are TRBV27 and TRBJ1-4; maybe TRBD1 (6 bases). This CDR3 is built from 15 residues. The germline gives CDR1 MNHEY, CDR2 SMNVEV (reference sequence). Trimming removed 4 bases from V and 7 bases from J, with 16 bases in between. DNA of the CDR3: TGTGCCAGCAGTTCCAGGGGTTCCTGGGGTGAAAAACTGTTTTTT. Translated, it gives CASSSRGSWGEKLFF.

This clone came up once. V and J are TRBV2 and TRBJ2-7; D not resolved. Trimming shortened V by 3 bases and J by 2 bases, and 8 bases separated the two germline ends. The germline gives CDR1 SNHLY, CDR2 FYNNEI. The CDR3 covers 13 residues. The CDR3 nucleotides read TGTGCCAGCAGTGATTCCCTTGCCTACGAGCAGTACTTC. This encodes CASSDSLAYEQYF.

This rearrangement joins TRBV7-9 to TRBJ2-2; 7 nucleotides agree with TRBD2. The germline gives CDR1 SEHNR, CDR2 FQNEAQ (reference sequence). The length of the CDR3 is 19 residues. Losses at the gene ends were 3 bases for V and 0 bases for J; bases not matched to a gene: 13. For the CDR3, the DNA is TGTGCCAGCAGCTTCGAAGGACTAGTGGGCCCCTCGAACACCGGGGAGCTGTTTTTT. It codes for CASSFEGLVGPSNTGELFF.

The chain couples TRBV29-1 to TRBJ1-1; 7 nucleotides match TRBD1. From germline, CDR1 is SQVTM and CDR2 ANQGSEA. J gave up 3 bases and V 7 bases, and 8 bases lay outside the gene matches. The CDR3 runs to 13 residues. The CDR3, as DNA: TGCAGCGGTGCACAGGGGTTCGACACTGAAGCTTTCTTT. Its protein product is CSGAQGFDTEAFF.

This clone was counted a few times. The CDR3 DNA reads as TGTGCCAGCAGTCCCCGTACAGTAAATACGCAGTATTTT. It translates to CASSPRTVNTQYF. The rearrangement uses TRBV27 and TRBJ2-3; no firm D call. CDR1 and CDR2 (germline): MNHEY, SMNVEV (reference sequence). Trimming pared 5 bases from V and 7 bases from J, leaving 13 bases between. The CDR3 sequence is 13 residues long.